Following are 23 T cell receptor beta chains from one sample sequenced in a study of blood T cell repertoires in COVID-19. The data were produced by immunoSEQ multiplex PCR, yet TCRdb's version contains in-frame clones alone and is incomplete. The sample contains under 200,000 clones, roughly 80% of which appear only once. Sequenced sample: PBMCs or T cells enriched from blood (not recorded which). The receptors were gathered from a man aged 45-65 years who had recovered from COVID-19.

This clone was observed a handful of times. The chain recombines TRBV6-2 or TRBV6-3 with TRBJ1-6; a weak D match, TRBD1 (6 bases). The CDR3 runs 16 residues. Trimming left V 5 bases short and J 4 bases short, with 15 bases between. The germline V gene has CDR1 MNHEY and CDR2 SVGEGT. The CDR3 is CASSGRDIFYNSPLHF. In DNA form, the CDR3 reads TGTGCCAGCAGTGGTCGGGACATCTTTTATAATTCACCCCTCCACTTT.

This chain connects TRBV5-6 to TRBJ1-1, with D unclear. Trimming cost V 0 bases and J 4 bases, with 7 bases left between them. This CDR3 is 13 amino acids long. In germline, CDR1 is SGHDT, CDR2 YYEEEE. CDR3 DNA: TGTGCCAGCAGCTTGGGTCAGATCACTGAAGCTTTCTTT. Its protein product is CASSLGQITEAFF.

This clone showed up just a few times. This chain connects TRBV25-1 to TRBJ1-2; D might be TRBD1 (6 bases). The V and J ends lost 3 bases and 2 bases respectively, with 10 bases between them. Germline V gene data show CDR1 as MGHDK and CDR2 as SYGVNS. The CDR3 is made up of 14 amino acids. CDR3 nucleotide sequence: TGTGCCAGCAGTGACCCGACAGGAAACTATGGCTACACCTTC. Its translation: CASSDPTGNYGYTF.

This rearrangement joins TRBV6-5 to TRBJ2-2, with TRBD2 identical over 7 bases. This CDR3 is 15 amino acids long. Trimming cost V 7 bases and J 1 base; bases outside gene matches: 6. Germline-derived CDR1 and CDR2 are MNHEY and SVGAGI. The CDR3 region has the DNA TGTGCCAGCAATCAAGGCGGGGGGAACACCGGGGAGCTGTTTTTT. Translation gives CASNQGGGNTGELFF.

The rearrangement uses TRBV18 and TRBJ1-4; tentative D call: TRBD1 (6 bases). V shed 3 bases and J shed 5 bases, with 13 bases lying between them. The germline gives CDR1 KGHSH, CDR2 LQKENI. The CDR3 sequence is 15 residues long. CDR3 region: CASSPREGTNEKLFF. Written as DNA, the CDR3 is TGTGCCAGCTCACCGCGGGAGGGGACAAATGAAAAACTGTTTTTT.

The V call is TRBV7-8, the J call TRBJ2-5, with 12 bases aligning to TRBD1. The CDR3 loop spans 17 amino acids. V trimming: 2 bases; J trimming: 5 bases; junction bases outside the gene matches: 9. Looked up from germline, CDR1 is SGHVS and CDR2 is FQNEAQ. Here the CDR3 reads CASSLKWGQGAGETQYF. The CDR3 DNA reads as TGTGCCAGCAGCTTAAAATGGGGACAGGGGGCGGGTGAGACCCAGTACTTC.

The rearrangement uses TRBV19 and TRBJ1-5, with 12 nucleotides matching TRBD1. The CDR3 extends over 15 amino acids. The germline gives CDR1 LNHDA, CDR2 SQIVND (reference sequence). Losses at the gene ends were 4 bases for V and 7 bases for J; bases not matched to a gene: 5. CDR3 amino acids: CASSNSGTGGQPQHF. DNA for the CDR3: TGTGCCAGTAGTAACTCCGGGACAGGGGGCCAGCCCCAGCATTTT. Variable domain in full (rest from reference TRBV19 and TRBJ1-5): DGGITQSPKYLFRKEGQNVTLSCEQNLNHDAMYWYRQDPGQGLRLIYYSQIVNDFQKGDIAEGYSVSREKKESFPLTVTSAQKNPTAFYLCASSNSGTGGQPQHFGDGTRLSIL.

This clone was picked up one time. The chain combines TRBV5-1 with TRBJ1-1; weak D call: TRBD1 (5 bases). This CDR3 comprises 14 residues. Between the trimmed V and J ends, which lost 1 base and 3 bases, there was a span of 10 bases. Per the germline V gene, CDR1 is SGHRS and CDR2 is YFSETQ. The DNA for the CDR3 is TGCGCCAGCAGCTTGACAGGTCGGGACACTGAAGCTTTCTTT. Its protein is CASSLTGRDTEAFF.

This chain connects TRBV3-1 (or the pseudogene TRBV3-2) to TRBJ1-2, with D perhaps matching TRBD1 (5 bases). Germline V gives CDR1 LGHDT, CDR2 YNNKEL (reference sequence). The CDR3 covers 14 residues. V lost 1 base, J lost 6 bases, and 12 bases lay in between. CDR3 nucleotides: TGTGCCAGCAGCCAAGCAGACAGATTAAATGGCTACACCTTC. Its protein product is CASSQADRLNGYTF.

The V and J genes are TRBV7-8 and TRBJ1-3; D unclear. The CDR3 is made up of 16 amino acids. Trimming removed 3 bases at V and 2 bases at J, with 14 bases between. Germline CDR1 reads SGHVS; CDR2 reads FQNEAQ. CDR3 amino acids: CASSFGLGSAGNTIYF. The DNA for the CDR3 is TGTGCCAGCAGCTTCGGGTTGGGGAGTGCTGGAAACACCATATATTTT.

The chain joins TRBV18 to TRBJ1-3, with TRBD1 as a possible D gene (6 bases). Trimming removed 0 bases at V and 0 bases at J, with 12 bases between. The CDR3 sequence is 17 residues long. Germline CDR1 and CDR2: KGHSH and LQKENI. CDR3 sequence (DNA): TGTGCCAGCTCACCACCTATGGACAGCCTCTCTGGAAACACCATATATTTT. Translated: CASSPPMDSLSGNTIYF.

The genes are TRBV3-1 (or the pseudogene TRBV3-2) and TRBJ1-1; weak D call: TRBD1 (6 bases). Trimming removed 1 base from V and 3 bases from J, with 12 bases in between. Looked up from germline, CDR1 is LGHDT and CDR2 is YNNKEL (reference sequence). The CDR3 contains 15 residues. The CDR3 bases are TGTGCCAGCAGCCAAGGGGGGCAGAGGGACACTGAAGCTTTCTTT. As protein: CASSQGGQRDTEAFF.

V gene TRBV6-5 combines with J gene TRBJ2-7; 10 bases are shared with TRBD1. Germline assignment: CDR1 MNHEY and CDR2 SVGAGI. The CDR3 covers 15 residues. V shed 6 bases, J shed 3 bases, and the junction held 8 bases outside the gene matches. As DNA, the CDR3 is TGTGCCAGCAGCTCCCCGGGACAGGGGATCTACGAGCAGTACTTC. Translation: CASSSPGQGIYEQYF.

V is TRBV27 and J is TRBJ2-7, with 9 bases that match TRBD1. Trimming cost V 3 bases and J 5 bases; bases outside gene matches: 8. The CDR3 consists of 15 residues. Germline CDR1 and CDR2: MNHEY and SMNVEV (reference sequence). CDR3 protein: CASSFGGTGFHEQYF. The DNA for the CDR3 is TGTGCCAGCAGTTTTGGGGGGACAGGGTTCCACGAGCAGTACTTC.

This chain joins TRBV4-3 and TRBJ1-4; D remains ambiguous. The germline CDR1 and CDR2 sequences are LGHNA and YSLEER. CDR3 length: 15 residues. V was shortened by 3 bases and J by 1 base, with 9 bases between the two germline ends. The CDR3 coding sequence is TGCGCCAGCAGCCAGAACAGCATAACTAATGAAAAACTGTTTTTT. Protein product: CASSQNSITNEKLFF.

The chain is built from TRBV6-1 and TRBJ1-5; 9 nucleotides line up with TRBD1. The CDR3 length is 16 residues. The germline gives CDR1 MNHNS, CDR2 SASEGT. Trimming took 4 bases from V and 7 from J; bases not matched to a gene: 11. As DNA, the CDR3 is TGTGCCAGCAGTGGGATCCGGGACAGGGTTGTGCAGCCCCAGCATTTT. It translates to CASSGIRDRVVQPQHF.

The gene calls are TRBV20-1 and TRBJ2-7, with D possibly TRBD1 on 6 matching bases. Deletions cut 5 bases from V and 7 bases from J, with 12 bases between. Germline assignment: CDR1 DFQATT and CDR2 SNEGSKA (reference sequence). The CDR3 spans 11 residues. CDR3 coding DNA: TGCAGTGCTCGACTCGACAGGGAGCAGTACTTC. Translating gives CSARLDREQYF.

The chain joins TRBV15 to TRBJ2-7; TRBD1 agrees at 11 bases. The ends lost 3 bases at V and 3 bases at J; junction bases unmatched: 4. This CDR3 spans 15 amino acids. Germline-derived CDR1 and CDR2 are LNHNV and YYDKDF (reference sequence). CDR3 coding DNA: TGTGCCACCAGCAGCAGGGACAGGGGGGTCTACGAGCAGTACTTC. Amino acids: CATSSRDRGVYEQYF.

Here the CDR3 DNA reads TGTGCCAGCAGCTTAGAGGCAGGGGTGTTCGCAGATACGCAGTATTTT. It codes for CASSLEAGVFADTQYF. The chain combines TRBV7-8 with TRBJ2-3; TRBD1 might be the D (6 bases). The CDR3 has 16 amino acids. Germline V gives CDR1 SGHVS, CDR2 FQNEAQ. V shed 1 base and J shed 4 bases, with 15 bases lying between them.

J is TRBJ2-7 and V is TRBV18, with TRBD1 identical over 10 bases. Trimming took 6 bases from V and 3 from J; bases not matched to a gene: 11. CDR3 length: 16 amino acids. Germline CDR1 KGHSH, CDR2 LQKENI. As DNA, the CDR3 is TGTGCCAGCTCCATCGTAAGCGGGACAGGGGACTACGAGCAGTACTTC. Residues: CASSIVSGTGDYEQYF.

This rearrangement joins TRBV3-1 (or the pseudogene TRBV3-2) to TRBJ2-5; 7 bases agree with TRBD2. After removal of 6 bases from V and 2 bases from J, the junction contained 9 bases not matched to a gene. Looked up from germline, CDR1 is LGHDT and CDR2 is YNNKEL (reference sequence). The CDR3 is 15 residues long. The CDR3 region is CASSSSGVKQETQYF. In DNA form, the CDR3 reads TGTGCCAGCAGTTCGAGCGGGGTGAAACAAGAGACCCAGTACTTC.

The V and J genes are TRBV7-9 and TRBJ1-2; D not certain. This CDR3 has 11 amino acids. Germline CDR1 and CDR2: SEHNR and FQNEAQ (reference sequence). The V gene lost 7 bases and the J gene lost 8 bases, with 11 bases spanning the gap. CDR3 residues: CASTDTRGYTF. In DNA, the CDR3 is TGTGCCAGCACTGATACCCGGGGCTACACCTTC.

This chain uses TRBV25-1 with TRBJ2-1, with 9 bases lining up with TRBD2. Looked up from germline, CDR1 is MGHDK and CDR2 is SYGVNS. J gave up 8 bases and V 3 bases, and 8 bases lay outside the gene matches. This CDR3 is built from 15 residues. The CDR3 sequence: CASSESSGGFDEQFF. The CDR3 region has the DNA TGTGCCAGCAGTGAGAGTAGCGGGGGTTTCGATGAGCAGTTCTTC.